These T cell receptor beta chains were read from a single sample in a study of T-cell memory formation after mild COVID-19. Each CDR3 protein is one row after TCRdb ran MiXCR on the 5' RACE reads. Altogether 300,000 to 400,000 distinct CDR3 sequences are present, 13% being singletons, with the ten largest covering about 21%. Sequencing input: PBMCs or a T cell subset sorted from them (not recorded which). The source of these receptors is a man between 18 and 35 years old who had mild COVID-19 (a few samples of this study predate the infection). Cell type and time point are not known. Both conserved end residues are part of each CDR3. The order of the fields is clone size, D gene, J gene, V gene, CDR3 DNA, CDR3 protein. The D gene is left open where the match is weak. Size is stated for part of the rows, as once, few or many counts, or as a class when the clone is expanded.

size: -; D: -; J: TRBJ2-5; V: TRBV6-2/TRBV6-3; DNA: TGTGCCAGCAGTTACGGTTCTTGGACCCAGTACTTC; CDR3: CASSYGSWTQYF
size: few; D: -; J: TRBJ2-7; V: TRBV12-3/TRBV12-4; DNA: TGTGCCAGCAGCACCCGAAGTGGGCAGGGGAACCACGAGCAGTACTTC; CDR3: CASSTRSGQGNHEQYF
size: once; D: TRBD1; J: TRBJ1-6; V: TRBV20-1; DNA: TGCAGTGCGTACAGGGGTTCACCCCTCCACTTT; CDR3: CSAYRGSPLHF
size: many; D: TRBD1; J: TRBJ2-7; V: TRBV4-3; DNA: TGCGCCAGCAGCATCCGGGACAGGGCCTACGAGCAGTACTTC; CDR3: CASSIRDRAYEQYF
size: few; D: -; J: TRBJ2-2; V: TRBV5-5; DNA: TGTGCCAGCAGCGCCGGACCGAACACCGGGGAGCTGTTTTTT; CDR3: CASSAGPNTGELFF
size: few; D: -; J: TRBJ1-2; V: TRBV4-1; DNA: TGCGCCAGCAGCCAAGGATGGGGGGGGCCCGGATATGGCTACACCTTC; CDR3: CASSQGWGGPGYGYTF
size: few; D: -; J: TRBJ2-3; V: TRBV30; DNA: TGTGCCTGCTCCCGGCTGGATACGCAGTATTTT; CDR3: CACSRLDTQYF
size: few; D: -; J: TRBJ2-7; V: TRBV20-1; DNA: TGCAGTGCTAGAGAGGGTTACGAGCAGTACTTC; CDR3: CSAREGYEQYF
size: -; D: -; J: TRBJ2-7; V: TRBV6-4; DNA: TGTGCCACCCAGAGTCAAGACAGGGGCGGGGGCCACGAGCAGTACTTC; CDR3: CATQSQDRGGGHEQYF
size: -; D: -; J: TRBJ1-1; V: TRBV5-5; DNA: TGTGCCAGCAGCCCAACAGGGTTTCTTTTCGACACTGAAGCTTTCTTT; CDR3: CASSPTGFLFDTEAFF
size: few; D: -; J: TRBJ1-1; V: TRBV10-2; DNA: TGCGCCAGCAGTGATCAGGGCGCGGGGAACACTGAAGCTTTCTTT; CDR3: CASSDQGAGNTEAFF
size: -; D: TRBD1; J: TRBJ2-2; V: TRBV11-3; DNA: TGTGCCAGCAGCGTAAGCGGGACAGGGGGCTACGGGGAGCTGTTTTTT; CDR3: CASSVSGTGGYGELFF
size: -; D: TRBD2; J: TRBJ2-3; V: TRBV5-1; DNA: TGCGCCAGCAGCTTGGAGGAGCGGGGGAGGGGAGATACGCAGTATTTT; CDR3: CASSLEERGRGDTQYF
size: -; D: -; J: TRBJ2-7; V: TRBV5-4; DNA: TGTGCCAGCAGCTTGAGCGGAGTCTACGAGCAGTACTTC; CDR3: CASSLSGVYEQYF
size: few; D: -; J: TRBJ2-2; V: TRBV7-3; DNA: TGTGCCAGCAGCCCCCAAGGCGCCTCGAACACCGGGGAGCTGTTTTTT; CDR3: CASSPQGASNTGELFF
size: -; D: TRBD1; J: TRBJ1-6; V: TRBV28; DNA: TGTGCCAGCAGTTTAAGGGGGCAAACCTCCTATAATTCACCCCTCCACTTT; CDR3: CASSLRGQTSYNSPLHF
size: few; D: -; J: TRBJ2-5; V: TRBV4-1; DNA: TGCGCCAGCAGCCGGATACTTAGCGGCGAGACCCAGTACTTC; CDR3: CASSRILSGETQYF
size: -; D: -; J: TRBJ2-3; V: TRBV7-8; DNA: TGTGCCAGCAGCTCCCCCTGGGGAGCTACAGATACGCAGTATTTT; CDR3: CASSSPWGATDTQYF
size: -; D: -; J: TRBJ2-5; V: TRBV29-1; DNA: TGCAGCGTAAACGGGCGGGACGCCCAGCAAGAGACCCAGTACTTC; CDR3: CSVNGRDAQQETQYF
size: many; D: TRBD1; J: TRBJ1-1; V: TRBV7-9; DNA: TGTGCCAGCAGCCAGACAGGGGGCACTGAAGCTTTCTTT; CDR3: CASSQTGGTEAFF
size: many; D: -; J: TRBJ1-1; V: TRBV20-1; DNA: TGCAGTGCTAGACCAGGCCTGGGACTGAACACTGAAGCTTTCTTT; CDR3: CSARPGLGLNTEAFF
size: -; D: -; J: TRBJ2-2; V: TRBV27; DNA: TGTGCCAGCAGTCCCTCCGGGACACAAAACACCGGGGAGCTGTTTTTT; CDR3: CASSPSGTQNTGELFF
size: few; D: -; J: TRBJ1-1; V: TRBV3-1; DNA: TGTGCCAGCAGCCAAGGGCAGGGACGGGGAGCTTTCTTT; CDR3: CASSQGQGRGAFF
size: many; D: -; J: TRBJ1-4; V: TRBV7-2; DNA: TGTGCCAGCAGCCCCTCACAGGCTCGGGGGGAAAAACTGTTTTTT; CDR3: CASSPSQARGEKLFF
size: -; D: -; J: TRBJ2-2; V: TRBV6-6; DNA: TGTGCCAGCAGAGACACCAACACCGGGGAGCTGTTTTTT; CDR3: CASRDTNTGELFF